This entry is about one T cell receptor beta chain. Its antigen is as yet unknown. Profiling relied on immunoSEQ multiplex PCR, and the TCRdb table lists in-frame clones only, not all of them. The data show 2 million to 2.5 million clones, approximately 95% seen once. This CDR3 spans 15 amino acids. Deletions cut 5 bases from V and 0 bases from J, with 12 bases between. Per the germline V gene, CDR1 is SGHRS and CDR2 is YFSETQ. The donors were all Caucasian adults (living in Nashville, Tennessee). In the CD4+ fraction, cells were divided into CD45RA+ naive and CD45RA-negative memory subsets. The source of the sample is a study of shared clonotypes between healthy human individuals. Study-level points and caveats: With several donors compared, approximately 5.5% of naive CD4 clonotypes were shared. A reduction in generation probabilities was seen for non-shared clonotypes relative to those shared by all four donors.

This receptor was obtained from a man younger than 35 in good health. The sequencing input was naive CD4+ T cells sorted from blood. Subset denoted: CD45RA+ positively selected. The chain is built from TRBV5-1 and TRBJ1-5; no clear D. The CDR3 loop reads CASRYERDSNQPQHF. The CDR3 DNA reads as TGCGCCAGCAGGTATGAGAGGGATAGCAATCAGCCCCAGCATTTT.